What follows are 31 T cell receptor beta chains derived from one specimen sequenced in a study of T-cell reconstitution after alpha-beta-depleted transplantation in children. TCRbeta library preparation incorporated unique molecular identifiers. TCRdb passed the PCR reads through MiXCR, listing each CDR3 protein once. The data hold a few hundred thousand distinct CDR3 sequences, with 11% observed a single time. The sample in question was peripheral blood, obtained 180 days after TCRalphabeta/CD19-depleted stem cell transplant. The receptors shown here come from a male patient aged 2 to 10 who had a stem cell transplant for chronic granulomatous disease, so the T cells may come from the graft donor.

This clonotype was counted ten times or more. The V gene is TRBV15, the J gene TRBJ2-7, with D possibly matching TRBD2 (6 bases). Deletions cut 6 bases from V and 3 bases from J, with 15 bases between. The CDR3 is made up of 14 amino acids. Germline-derived CDR1 and CDR2 are LNHNV and YYDKDF (reference sequence). Here the CDR3 reads CATRGTEGNYEQYF. For the CDR3, the DNA is TGTGCCACCAGGGGCACGGAGGGGAACTACGAGCAGTACTTC.

This clonotype was observed a handful of times. This chain uses TRBV5-1 with TRBJ2-1; 12 positions match TRBD2. The V gene end was trimmed by 0 bases and the J gene end by 10 bases; junction bases not matched to a gene: 8. This CDR3 region has 16 residues. Germline-derived CDR1 and CDR2 are SGHRS and YFSETQ. The CDR3 is CASSLGGTSGPREQFF. In DNA form, the CDR3 reads TGCGCCAGCAGCTTGGGAGGGACTAGCGGGCCTCGGGAGCAGTTCTTC.

This clonotype was recorded many times. The V call is TRBV6-5, the J call TRBJ1-2, with D unclear. Germline lookup yields CDR1 MNHEY and CDR2 SVGAGI. The germline V and J ends were trimmed by 6 bases and 4 bases, with 6 bases remaining between them. CDR3 length: 11 residues. The CDR3 region is CASRRGYGYTF. CDR3 sequence (DNA): TGTGCCAGCAGACGTGGCTATGGCTACACCTTC.

At least ten counts were recorded for this clonotype. The chain has TRBV12-3 or TRBV12-4 and TRBJ1-1; no definite D call. The CDR3 sequence is 14 residues long. V shed 2 bases and J shed 1 base, with 8 bases lying between them. This CDR3 reads CASSLKIRNTEAFF. The CDR3 DNA follows: TGTGCCAGCAGTTTAAAAATCCGGAACACTGAAGCTTTCTTT.

Note on this clonotype: One junction end disagrees with the germline gene, perhaps due to a read error. V gene TRBV3-1 combines with J gene TRBJ2-2; D not resolved. The CDR3 is 14 amino acids. Germline V gives CDR1 LGHDT, CDR2 YNNKEL (reference sequence). In DNA, the CDR3 is TGTGCCGGCAGCCAAGTCGGGAACACCGGGGAGCTGTTTTTT. Residues: CAGSQVGNTGELFF.

This clonotype was counted many times. The chain recombines TRBV20-1 with TRBJ2-7; no reliable D call. The CDR3 sequence is 15 residues long. CDR1 is DFQATT and CDR2 is SNEGSKA in the germline V gene (reference sequence). V lost 3 bases, J lost 1 base, and 16 bases lay in between. CDR3 bases: TGCAGTGCTAGGCCCCATTCTACTACTTCCTACGAGCAGTACTTC. Protein: CSARPHSTTSYEQYF.

This clonotype was detected ten times or more. The chain is built from TRBV7-2 and TRBJ2-1, with 9 bases aligning to TRBD2. V was pared by 4 bases and J by 2 bases, with 3 bases of the junction left unmatched. CDR1 is SGHTA and CDR2 is FQGNSA in the germline V gene. The CDR3 sequence is 15 residues long. The CDR3 sequence is CASSSVAGAYNEQFF. CDR3 nucleotide sequence: TGTGCCAGCAGCTCCGTAGCGGGAGCCTACAATGAGCAGTTCTTC.

The table lists this clonotype with many counts. V is TRBV6-5 and J is TRBJ2-1; D gene ambiguous. With 0 bases removed from V and 2 bases from J, the gap between germline ends came to 14 bases. Germline V gene data show CDR1 as MNHEY and CDR2 as SVGAGI. The CDR3 loop spans 17 amino acids. The CDR3 spells CASSYSNPFGTYNEQFF. The CDR3, as DNA: TGTGCCAGCAGTTACTCGAACCCCTTTGGTACCTACAATGAGCAGTTCTTC.

This clonotype was recorded many times. The J gene is TRBJ2-3, the V gene TRBV5-1; 9 bases are shared with TRBD1. V dropped 3 bases and J dropped 3; count of bases not matched to a gene: 5. The CDR3 has 15 residues. Germline CDR1 is SGHRS and CDR2 is YFSETQ. The chain's CDR3 is CASSSQGAFTDTQYF. DNA of the CDR3: TGCGCCAGCAGCTCACAGGGGGCTTTTACAGATACGCAGTATTTT.

This clonotype showed up many times. V is TRBV29-1 and J is TRBJ2-3; 8 bases agree with TRBD1. Germline loops: CDR1 SQVTM, CDR2 ANQGSEA. Trimming at V came to 7 bases and at J to 0 bases, leaving 9 bases not matched to a gene. The CDR3 contains 15 residues. In nucleotides, the CDR3 is TGCAGCGGCTCCAGGGGGCGGATCAGCACAGATACGCAGTATTTT. This sequence encodes CSGSRGRISTDTQYF.

This clonotype has ten or more counts. The chain carries TRBV28 and TRBJ2-5, with D perhaps matching TRBD1 or TRBD2 (5 bases each). CDR1 is MDHEN and CDR2 is SYDVKM in the germline V gene. V was shortened by 8 bases and J by 5 bases, with 18 bases between the two germline ends. The CDR3 covers 14 residues. CDR3 sequence (DNA): TGTGCCAGCGCAGTCGTAACGGGACCGGAGACCCAGTACTTC. Translating it yields CASAVVTGPETQYF.

This clonotype came up many times. The chain carries TRBV20-1 and TRBJ2-7, with D perhaps matching TRBD1 (6 bases). V dropped 2 bases and J dropped 0 bases, with 11 bases sitting between them. Germline V gives CDR1 DFQATT, CDR2 SNEGSKA (reference sequence). The CDR3 is 14 residues long. The CDR3 loop reads CSARPGQSSYEQYF. The CDR3, as DNA: TGCAGTGCTAGACCGGGACAAAGCTCCTACGAGCAGTACTTC.

A note on this clonotype: A much larger clone lies one base from this, so it may be a read error. V is TRBV27 and J is TRBJ2-1, with D unclear. The CDR3 loop spans 13 amino acids. Germline assignment: CDR1 MNHEY and CDR2 SMNVEV (reference sequence). The V end was cut by 3 bases, the J end by 3 bases, with 6 bases between. The chain's CDR3 is CASSFFVYNEQFF. DNA for the CDR3: TGTGCCAGCAGTTTCTTTGTCTACAATGAGCAGTTCTTC.

This clonotype has at least ten counts. The genes are TRBV5-1 and TRBJ1-4; perhaps TRBD1 as D (6 bases). Trimming left V 2 bases short and J 0 bases short, with 11 bases between. From germline, CDR1 is SGHRS and CDR2 YFSETQ. The CDR3 has 16 amino acids. The CDR3 region has the DNA TGCGCCAGCAGCTTCACAGGGTTTGCAACTAATGAAAAACTGTTTTTT. It codes for CASSFTGFATNEKLFF.

This clonotype came up many times. This chain links TRBV7-9 with TRBJ2-1; 7 nucleotides match TRBD2. The CDR3 loop spans 16 amino acids. Trimming took 5 bases from V and 8 from J; bases not matched to a gene: 15. Germline CDR1 SEHNR, CDR2 FQNEAQ (reference sequence). CDR3 in DNA: TGTGCCAGCAGCCCAAGACGGGGCGGGAGTCTCCATGAGCAGTTCTTC. Amino acid sequence: CASSPRRGGSLHEQFF. The full variable domain, rest sourced from reference TRBV7-9 and TRBJ2-1, is DTGVSQNPRHKITKRGQNVTFRCDPISEHNRLYWYRQTLGQGPEFLTYFQNEAQLEKSRLLSDRFSAERPKGSFSTLEIQRTEQGDSAMYLCASSPRRGGSLHEQFFGPGTRLTVL.

About this clonotype: A much larger clone is a single base away; this may be a read error. The chain employs TRBV12-3 or TRBV12-4 and TRBJ2-3; D might be TRBD1 (5 bases). Deletions cut 3 bases from V and 6 bases from J, with 13 bases between. This CDR3 has 14 amino acids. CDR3 bases: TGTGCCAGCAGTTTCAGGGTGCTCGGGGATACGCAGTATTTT. Translated, it gives CASSFRVLGDTQYF.

The sample holds many counts of this clonotype. The chain links TRBV20-1 to TRBJ2-1; 9 bases agree with TRBD2. Germline CDR1 DFQATT, CDR2 SNEGSKA (reference sequence). J lost 6 bases, V lost 1 base, and 4 bases had no gene match. This CDR3 contains 14 residues. CDR3 sequence (DNA): TGCAGTGCTAGAGTGCGGGGGGGGCCCAATGAGCAGTTCTTC. It encodes CSARVRGGPNEQFF.

This clonotype was counted many times. The rearrangement joins TRBV7-2 to TRBJ2-1; TRBD2 matches 11 bases. The CDR3 extends over 16 amino acids. Trimming cost V 1 base and J 7 bases; bases outside gene matches: 6. The germline V gene encodes CDR1 SGHTA and CDR2 FQGNSA. CDR3 sequence: CASSLGISGGDNEQFF. The CDR3 DNA follows: TGTGCCAGCAGCTTAGGAATTAGCGGGGGGGATAATGAGCAGTTCTTC.

Concerning this clonotype: A much larger clone lies one base from this, so it may be a read error. The chain employs TRBV11-2 and TRBJ2-1; a possible D gene is TRBD1 (6 bases). The CDR3 extends over 19 amino acids. V lost 4 bases to trimming and J lost 4 bases, with 26 bases between them. Germline values: CDR1 SGHAT, CDR2 FQNNGV. The CDR3 loop is CASSCRTETQTRVYNEQFF. The CDR3 DNA sequence: TGTGCCAGCAGCTGCAGGACAGAAACCCAGACAAGGGTTTACAATGAGCAGTTCTTC.

At least ten counts were recorded for this clonotype. CDR3 sequence: CASSPSVMDSYPDTQYF. The DNA for the CDR3 is TGTGCCAGCAGCCCCTCGGTAATGGACAGCTACCCAGATACGCAGTATTTT. The V call is TRBV7-3, the J call TRBJ2-3; maybe TRBD1 (6 bases). The CDR3 spans 17 residues. With 5 bases removed from V and 4 bases from J, the gap between germline ends came to 22 bases. CDR1 and CDR2 (germline): SGHTA, FQGTGA.

This clonotype was seen many times. The chain recombines TRBV12-3 or TRBV12-4 with TRBJ2-1; 10 nucleotides line up with TRBD2. The junction had 5 bases not matched to a gene; V was cut back by 1 base and J by 8 bases. This CDR3 has 15 residues. CDR3 protein: CASSLVAGGRYEQFF. CDR3 DNA: TGTGCCAGCAGTTTAGTAGCGGGAGGTCGGTATGAGCAGTTCTTC.

Details on this clonotype: Being one base from a much bigger clone, this may be a read error. As DNA, the CDR3 is TGTGCCAGCAGTCAGAGACCGGGACTAGTCTACAATGAGCAGTTCTTC. It encodes CASSQRPGLVYNEQFF. The rearrangement joins TRBV6-1 to TRBJ2-1; 8 bases line up with TRBD2. CDR1 and CDR2 from the germline V gene are MNHNS and SASEGT. The CDR3 runs 16 residues. After removal of 5 bases from V and 3 bases from J, the junction contained 9 bases not matched to a gene.

This clonotype appeared many times. The CDR3 reads CASSLLGGGQPQHF. CDR3 nucleotides: TGTGCCAGCAGTTTATTAGGGGGCGGTCAGCCCCAGCATTTT. The gene calls are TRBV27 and TRBJ1-5, with TRBD1 identical over 7 bases. This CDR3 region has 14 residues. Germline values: CDR1 MNHEY, CDR2 SMNVEV (reference sequence). Trimming took 1 base from V and 6 from J; bases not matched to a gene: 3.

This clonotype was picked up many times. V gene TRBV20-1 combines with J gene TRBJ2-1, with D uncertain. There are 16 residues in the CDR3. The V end lost 3 bases, the J end lost 3 bases, and 18 bases lay between the germline ends. In germline, CDR1 is DFQATT, CDR2 SNEGSKA (reference sequence). CDR3 nucleotides: TGCAGTGCTAGTTTTTCCGACCACTTAGACTACAATGAGCAGTTCTTC. Translated: CSASFSDHLDYNEQFF.

The sample holds many counts of this clonotype. The chain has TRBV29-1 and TRBJ1-1; no clear D gene. With 1 base removed from V and 5 bases from J, the gap between germline ends came to 8 bases. The CDR3 is 12 residues long. Germline V CDR1 and CDR2: SQVTM, ANQGSEA. In DNA form, the CDR3 reads TGCAGCGTTGAAGGTGACTGGACTGAAGCTTTCTTT. Its translation is CSVEGDWTEAFF.

This clonotype has ten or more counts. The genes are TRBV20-1 and TRBJ2-1; 9 nucleotides line up with TRBD2. With V trimmed by 3 bases and J by 9 bases, 6 bases remained unmatched. The CDR3 has 13 residues. Germline CDR1 reads DFQATT; CDR2 reads SNEGSKA (reference sequence). In DNA, the CDR3 is TGCAGTGCTAGTCGCGGGAGGGCCGCTGAGCAGTTCTTC. The encoded protein is CSASRGRAAEQFF.

This clonotype was seen many times. The chain employs TRBV5-1 and TRBJ2-1; maybe TRBD2 (6 bases). CDR1 and CDR2 from the germline V gene are SGHRS and YFSETQ. This CDR3 has 15 amino acids. The ends were cut back, 5 bases at V and 1 base at J, with 13 bases in the middle. CDR3 sequence: CASSSSVPSYNEQFF. For the CDR3, the DNA is TGCGCCAGCAGTTCTAGCGTGCCTTCCTACAATGAGCAGTTCTTC.

This clonotype was recorded at least ten times. The chain has TRBV5-1 and TRBJ2-1; TRBD2 agrees at 11 bases. In germline, CDR1 is SGHRS, CDR2 YFSETQ. The CDR3 runs 13 residues. V lost 6 bases and J lost 7; bases outside the gene matches: 3. The CDR3, as DNA: TGCGCCAGCATGGTAGCGGGGGGGAATGAGCAGTTCTTC. Its protein product is CASMVAGGNEQFF. The full variable domain, rest sourced from reference TRBV5-1 and TRBJ2-1, is KAGVTQTPRYLIKTRGQQVTLSCSPISGHRSVSWYQQTPGQGLQFLFEYFSETQRNKGNFPGRFSGRQFSNSRSEMNVSTLELGDSALYLCASMVAGGNEQFFGPGTRLTVL.

Turning to this clonotype: Germline and junction disagree at one end, which may indicate a read error. This rearrangement joins TRBV12-3 or TRBV12-4 to TRBJ1-2; 9 bases align to TRBD1. This CDR3 comprises 12 residues. CDR3 DNA sequence: TGTGCCAGCAGTTCGGACAGGGGATGGGGGAACTTC. This gives the protein CASSSDRGWGNF.

The chain has TRBV19 and TRBJ2-2; no definite D call. This CDR3 comprises 15 residues. Trimming took off 6 bases at V and 1 base at J, with 12 bases between the two ends. Germline V gene sequence: CDR1 LNHDA, CDR2 SQIVND (reference sequence). In DNA, the CDR3 is TGTGCCAGTAGGATGGGGAAAAAGAACACCGGGGAGCTGTTTTTT. This codes for CASRMGKKNTGELFF. Full variable domain (rest looked up from reference TRBV19 and TRBJ2-2): DGGITQSPKYLFRKEGQNVTLSCEQNLNHDAMYWYRQDPGQGLRLIYYSQIVNDFQKGDIAEGYSVSREKKESFPLTVTSAQKNPTAFYLCASRMGKKNTGELFFGEGSRLTVL.

This clonotype was counted many times. The rearrangement links TRBV27 to TRBJ2-5; a possible D gene is TRBD2 (5 bases). This CDR3 is 14 amino acids long. Germline V gene data show CDR1 as MNHEY and CDR2 as SMNVEV (reference sequence). V was cut by 3 bases and J by 2 bases, with 10 bases left in between. For the CDR3, the DNA is TGTGCCAGCAGTTTGAGCGGACGGCAAGAGACCCAGTACTTC. This codes for CASSLSGRQETQYF.